Below, 32 T cell receptor beta chains from the same sample are listed, as sequenced in a study of blood T cell repertoires in COVID-19. Clones were read by immunoSEQ multiplex PCR, and TCRdb kept only the in-frame ones, dropping some. The sample yields 130,000 or so clones, 80% to 90% seen once. Source material: peripheral blood. The receptors originated from a human donor in a cohort sampled during active COVID-19.

The chain employs TRBV19 and TRBJ1-1, with D tentatively TRBD1 (5 bases). V shed 6 bases and J shed 4 bases, with 24 bases lying between them. This CDR3 has 17 amino acids. Germline V gene lookup returns CDR1 LNHDA and CDR2 SQIVND (reference sequence). The DNA for the CDR3 is TGTGCCAGTAGAAGGGACTCAGGATTAGGAAAAAGCACTGAAGCTTTCTTT. It yields the protein CASRRDSGLGKSTEAFF.

A word on this clone: At one boundary the junction diverges from the germline segment, which might be a read error. This chain uses TRBV7-7 with TRBJ2-1; tentatively, D is TRBD2 (5 bases). The CDR3 loop spans 13 amino acids. Looked up from germline, CDR1 is SSHAT and CDR2 is FNYEAQ (reference sequence). CDR3 nucleotides: TGTGCTAGCAGCTTAGCGTTCGGGAATGAGCAGTTCTTC. Translating it yields CASSLAFGNEQFF.

This chain joins TRBV11-2 and TRBJ2-7, with D perhaps matching TRBD1 (5 bases). This CDR3 has 15 amino acids. V lost 0 bases and J lost 9, with 18 bases in between. Germline-derived CDR1 and CDR2 are SGHAT and FQNNGV. The CDR3 nucleotides read TGTGCCAGCAGCTTAGACCCAACCCTTTCTCAGGGGCAGTACTTC. This encodes CASSLDPTLSQGQYF.

The chain recombines TRBV5-4 with TRBJ2-5; TRBD1 matches at 12 bases. The CDR3 runs 16 residues. Looked up from germline, CDR1 is SGHNT and CDR2 is YYREEE (reference sequence). The trim removed 1 base at V and 5 bases at J, leaving 6 bases unmatched. CDR3 amino acids: CASSLSRDRGLETQYF. The CDR3, as DNA: TGTGCCAGCAGCTTGTCCCGGGACAGGGGGCTCGAGACCCAGTACTTC.

The V and J genes are TRBV5-6 and TRBJ2-2, with TRBD2 identical over 10 bases. Germline CDR1 and CDR2: SGHDT and YYEEEE. After removal of 2 bases from V and 6 bases from J, the junction contained 7 bases not matched to a gene. This CDR3 region has 16 residues. The CDR3 bases are TGTGCCAGCAGCTTCTTCAGCGGGGGGGCCCCCGGGGAGCTGTTTTTT. Its translation is CASSFFSGGAPGELFF. Drawing the rest from reference TRBV5-6 and TRBJ2-2, the complete variable domain is DAGVTQSPTHLIKTRGQQVTLRCSPKSGHDTVSWYQQALGQGPQFIFQYYEEEERQRGNFPDRFSGHQFPNYSSELNVNALLLGDSALYLCASSFFSGGAPGELFFGEGSRLTVL.

V usage is TRBV5-1 and J usage is TRBJ2-6; TRBD1 might be the D (6 bases). CDR1 and CDR2 from the germline V gene are SGHRS and YFSETQ. The CDR3 covers 16 residues. The V and J ends lost 1 base and 0 bases respectively, with 8 bases between them. The CDR3: CASSLRGFSGANVLTF. CDR3 nucleotides: TGCGCCAGCAGCTTGAGGGGGTTCTCTGGGGCCAACGTCCTGACTTTC.

This rearrangement joins TRBV29-1 to TRBJ2-2; maybe TRBD1 (6 bases). This CDR3 is 15 amino acids long. Trimming left V 4 bases short and J 1 base short, with 13 bases between. Per germline, CDR1 SQVTM and CDR2 ANQGSEA. CDR3: CSVVFPGVNTGELFF. The CDR3 region has the DNA TGCAGCGTTGTTTTCCCAGGGGTGAACACCGGGGAGCTGTTTTTT.

The V call is TRBV11-2, the J call TRBJ2-5, with D perhaps TRBD1 (5 bases). The CDR3 extends over 13 amino acids. The germline V gene has CDR1 SGHAT and CDR2 FQNNGV. Trimming cost V 5 bases and J 5 bases, with 12 bases left between them. CDR3 bases: TGTGCCAGCAGCCTGATGGCAGGGGAGACCCAGTACTTC. Translated, it gives CASSLMAGETQYF.

This rearrangement joins TRBV29-1 to TRBJ1-2; D not resolved. The CDR3 runs 11 residues. Germline CDR1 is SQVTM and CDR2 is ANQGSEA. Trimming left V 4 bases short and J 5 bases short, with 8 bases between. The CDR3 loop is CSVGREYGYTF. For the CDR3, the DNA is TGCAGCGTTGGCCGGGAGTATGGCTACACCTTC.

The V call is TRBV5-4, the J call TRBJ2-7, with 8 bases aligning to TRBD2. CDR1 is SGHNT and CDR2 is YYREEE in the germline V gene (reference sequence). There are 16 residues in the CDR3. V gave up 3 bases and J gave up 0 bases; unmatched junction bases: 8. The DNA of the CDR3 is TGTGCCAGCAGCTCGTTGCGCGGGGGGATCTCCTACGAGCAGTACTTC. It specifies CASSSLRGGISYEQYF.

The CDR3 region is CASSKDRGNEKLFF. The DNA of the CDR3 is TGTGCCAGCAGCAAAGACAGGGGAAATGAAAAACTGTTTTTT. The chain joins TRBV21-1 to TRBJ1-4; TRBD1, the table's D call, was not compared with the DNA. TRBV21-1 is classified as a pseudogene. This CDR3 region has 14 residues.

The chain is built from TRBV6-2 or TRBV6-3 and TRBJ2-7; TRBD1 aligns across 7 bases. With V trimmed by 0 bases and J by 3 bases, 5 bases remained unmatched. Per germline, CDR1 MNHEY and CDR2 SVGEGT. This CDR3 spans 15 amino acids. This CDR3 is CASSYSGDRDYEQYF. The CDR3 region has the DNA TGTGCCAGCAGTTACTCGGGGGACAGAGACTACGAGCAGTACTTC.

This clone has only a few counts. The chain joins TRBV6-6 to TRBJ1-5; D perhaps matches TRBD1 (6 bases). The CDR3 length is 15 residues. From germline, CDR1 is MNHNY and CDR2 SVGAGI (reference sequence). The V and J ends lost 5 bases and 6 bases respectively, with 17 bases between them. DNA of the CDR3: TGTGCCAGCAGTCAATTACAGGGAACAGGTCAGCCCCAGCATTTT. Translating it yields CASSQLQGTGQPQHF.

The chain recombines TRBV10-3 with TRBJ2-1, with D possibly being TRBD2 (5 bases). The germline V gene encodes CDR1 ENHRY and CDR2 SYGVKD. The CDR3 runs to 14 residues. V lost 2 bases, J lost 6 bases, and 11 bases lay in between. The CDR3 here is CAISEPLGGNEQFF. In nucleotides, the CDR3 is TGTGCCATCAGTGAGCCCCTCGGAGGCAATGAGCAGTTCTTC.

The V and J genes are TRBV2 and TRBJ1-1, with 8 bases matching TRBD1. V shed 7 bases, J shed 1 base, and the junction held 5 bases outside the gene matches. This CDR3 is 14 amino acids long. CDR1 is SNHLY and CDR2 is FYNNEI in the germline V gene. As DNA, the CDR3 is TGTGCCAGCAACAGGGGGTGGGGGAACACTGAAGCTTTCTTT. Its protein product is CASNRGWGNTEAFF.

The rearrangement joins TRBV19 to TRBJ2-1, with TRBD2 matching over 9 bases. The V gene's germline CDR1 is LNHDA and CDR2 SQIVND (reference sequence). J gave up 7 bases and V 7 bases, and 8 bases lay outside the gene matches. There are 14 residues in the CDR3. In nucleotides, the CDR3 is TGTGCCAGTATGGTTAGCGGGGGACTTAATGAGCAGTTCTTC. Translation gives CASMVSGGLNEQFF.

The chain has TRBV27 and TRBJ2-1, with a possible D match to TRBD1 (6 bases). Deletions cut 5 bases from V and 0 bases from J, with 11 bases between. CDR3 length equals 15 residues. Per germline, CDR1 MNHEY and CDR2 SMNVEV (reference sequence). CDR3 in amino acids: CASSLQGPSYNEQFF. The CDR3 DNA sequence: TGTGCCAGCAGTCTTCAGGGGCCCTCCTACAATGAGCAGTTCTTC.

This chain connects TRBV2 to TRBJ1-3; 8 bases map to TRBD1. J was trimmed by 6 bases and V by 6 bases; bases with no gene match: 22. Germline assignment: CDR1 SNHLY and CDR2 FYNNEI. This CDR3 is 19 amino acids long. The CDR3 DNA reads as TGTGCCAGCAGACCTCGGACAGGGTTCTTTATTGGGGCCGAAAACACCATATATTTT. Its protein product is CASRPRTGFFIGAENTIYF.

This rearrangement joins TRBV10-2 to TRBJ1-1; a weak D match, TRBD1 (5 bases). Trimming stripped 2 bases from V and 3 bases from J, with 16 bases between. Germline-derived CDR1 and CDR2 are WSHSY and SAAADI. The CDR3 spans 16 residues. The CDR3 loop is CASSEALNGADTEAFF. DNA of the CDR3: TGCGCCAGCAGTGAGGCGTTAAATGGGGCAGACACTGAAGCTTTCTTT.

The chain combines TRBV7-2 with TRBJ2-3; 7 positions match TRBD1. The V segment lost 10 bases and the J segment 4 bases; nucleotides outside the gene matches: 11. The V gene's germline CDR1 is SGHTA and CDR2 FQGNSA. The CDR3 is made up of 14 amino acids. In nucleotides, the CDR3 is TGTGCCACCCTCAGGGGGTCTAACGCAGATACGCAGTATTTT. As protein: CATLRGSNADTQYF.

The CDR3 bases are TGTGCCAGCAGCCCGGGAATCAACTATGGCTACACCTTC. The encoded protein is CASSPGINYGYTF. The chain has TRBV3-1 (or the pseudogene TRBV3-2) and TRBJ1-2; the D is unclear. V was shortened by 4 bases and J by 2 bases, with 8 bases between the two germline ends. CDR3 size: 13 residues. Looked up from germline, CDR1 is LGHDT and CDR2 is YNNKEL (reference sequence).

The CDR3 DNA follows: TGTGCCATCAGCACCGGGACAGGGTACGAGCAGTACTTC. It yields the protein CAISTGTGYEQYF. This chain joins TRBV10-3 and TRBJ2-7, with 9 bases fitting TRBD1. The germline gives CDR1 ENHRY, CDR2 SYGVKD. V lost 6 bases and J lost 4; bases outside the gene matches: 4. The CDR3 is 13 amino acids.

The gene calls are TRBV13 and TRBJ2-7; 9 bases fit TRBD1. Losses at the gene ends were 3 bases for V and 6 bases for J; bases not matched to a gene: 9. This CDR3 spans 15 amino acids. Germline CDR1 is PRHDT and CDR2 is FYEKMQ (reference sequence). The CDR3 loop reads CASSFLRDRDSEQYF. CDR3 in DNA: TGTGCCAGCAGCTTTCTCCGGGACAGGGACAGCGAGCAGTACTTC. The entire variable domain, with the rest obtained from reference TRBV13 and TRBJ2-7, is as follows: AAGVIQSPRHLIKEKRETATLKCYPIPRHDTVYWYQQGPGQDPQFLISFYEKMQSDKGSIPDRFSAQQFSDYHSELNMSSLELGDSALYFCASSFLRDRDSEQYFGPGTRLTVT.

The rearrangement uses TRBV7-9 and TRBJ2-3; TRBD2 aligns across 9 bases. The CDR3 length is 14 residues. Germline V gene lookup returns CDR1 SEHNR and CDR2 FQNEAQ (reference sequence). V was clipped by 8 bases and J by 5 bases; unmatched bases: 8. The CDR3 sequence: CASRRGGPGDTQYF. The CDR3 DNA follows: TGTGCCAGCCGGCGGGGGGGGCCGGGAGATACGCAGTATTTT.

The J gene is TRBJ2-7, the V gene TRBV18, with 7 positions matching TRBD1. Germline V gene lookup returns CDR1 KGHSH and CDR2 LQKENI. CDR3 size: 16 residues. The J segment lost 3 bases and the V segment lost 2 bases, leaving 10 bases of the junction unmatched. The chain's CDR3 is CASSPTLDRNNYEQYF. Written as DNA, the CDR3 is TGTGCCAGCTCACCAACCCTGGACAGGAATAACTACGAGCAGTACTTC. Full variable domain (outside the CDR3, taken from reference TRBV18 and TRBJ2-7): NAGVMQNPRHLVRRRGQEARLRCSPMKGHSHVYWYRQLPEEGLKFMVYLQKENIIDESGMPKERFSAEFPKEGPSILRIQQVVRGDSAAYFCASSPTLDRNNYEQYFGPGTRLTVT.

The chain combines TRBV6-5 with TRBJ2-7, with 9 nucleotides matching TRBD1. V lost 6 bases, J lost 3 bases, and 6 bases stayed unmatched. Looked up from germline, CDR1 is MNHEY and CDR2 is SVGAGI. CDR3 length: 14 amino acids. The CDR3 sequence is CASSEGTGIYEQYF. In DNA form, the CDR3 reads TGTGCCAGCAGCGAGGGGACAGGGATCTACGAGCAGTACTTC.

The chain has TRBV7-2 and TRBJ1-5, with 8 nucleotides matching TRBD1. This CDR3 is 14 amino acids long. Per the germline V gene, CDR1 is SGHTA and CDR2 is FQGNSA. V dropped 1 base and J dropped 7; count of bases not matched to a gene: 3. CDR3 sequence reads: CASSLGQGWQPQHF. The CDR3 DNA reads as TGTGCCAGCAGCTTAGGACAGGGGTGGCAGCCCCAGCATTTT.

V is TRBV6-5 and J is TRBJ1-1; D is perhaps TRBD1 (5 bases). V lost 7 bases to trimming and J lost 6 bases, with 21 bases between them. This CDR3 has 15 residues. Germline CDR1 reads MNHEY; CDR2 reads SVGAGI. Written as DNA, the CDR3 is TGTGCCAGCATTTTAAACCCAGGGAACTCCCCTGAAGCTTTCTTT. Protein sequence: CASILNPGNSPEAFF.

This chain joins TRBV6-2 or TRBV6-3 and TRBJ2-1; D remains unclear. The V gene lost 1 base and the J gene lost 0 bases, with 16 bases spanning the gap. Germline CDR1 reads MNHEY; CDR2 reads SVGEGT. This CDR3 has 18 amino acids. The CDR3 reads CASSYFPLSVSSYNEQFF. The CDR3 DNA is TGTGCCAGCAGTTACTTTCCGTTGTCGGTTAGCTCCTACAATGAGCAGTTCTTC.

The V and J genes are TRBV24-1 and TRBJ2-1; TRBD1 matches 10 bases. The CDR3 spans 15 residues. The V gene end was trimmed by 4 bases and the J gene end by 9 bases; junction bases not matched to a gene: 8. Germline V gene data show CDR1 as KGHDR and CDR2 as SFDVKD. As DNA, the CDR3 is TGTGCCACCAGTGAGGCCGGGACAGGGGCGGTTGAGCAGTTCTTC. Its translation: CATSEAGTGAVEQFF.

CDR3 nucleotide sequence: TGTGCCAGCAGCAGGCCGGGACAGGGTTCCCGCTATGGCTACACCTTC. As protein: CASSRPGQGSRYGYTF. V is TRBV5-5 and J is TRBJ1-2, with 9 bases that match TRBD1. Germline V CDR1 and CDR2: SGHKS, YYEKEE (reference sequence). The length of the CDR3 is 16 residues. V dropped 4 bases and J dropped 4; count of bases not matched to a gene: 11.

The chain is built from TRBV14 and TRBJ2-1; a weak D match, TRBD2 (5 bases). V lost 4 bases, J lost 7 bases, and 17 bases lay in between. The length of the CDR3 is 15 residues. Germline V gene sequence: CDR1 SGHDN, CDR2 FVKESK. The CDR3 loop reads CASSPKRTFENEQFF. The CDR3 coding sequence is TGTGCCAGCAGCCCCAAGCGGACCTTTGAAAATGAGCAGTTCTTC.